The 10 T cell receptor beta chains below come from one sample, sequenced in a study of identical twins. TCRdb re-analysed the 5' RACE reads in MiXCR, keeping a single row per CDR3 protein. The table includes around 550,000 distinct CDR3 sequences, 12% to 15% detected once. These data were also reused for a study on yellow fever vaccine responses in identical twins.

What was sequenced was CD4+ T cells sorted from blood. These receptors originate from a woman under 30 in good health.

In this sample, this clonotype turned up once. The chain uses TRBV20-1 and TRBJ2-5, with 9 bases that match TRBD2. The trim removed 6 bases at V and 0 bases at J, leaving 8 bases unmatched. CDR1 and CDR2 from the germline V gene are DFQATT and SNEGSKA (reference sequence). This CDR3 spans 15 amino acids. CDR3 nucleotides: TGCAGTGCGAACACTCTAGCGGGGAACCAAGAGACCCAGTACTTC. It codes for CSANTLAGNQETQYF.

In this sample, this clonotype turned up a few times. Here the CDR3 reads CASSSSVKNTGELFF. The CDR3 region has the DNA TGTGCCAGCAGCTCTAGCGTGAAGAACACCGGGGAGCTGTTTTTT. The chain employs TRBV7-7 and TRBJ2-2; D perhaps matches TRBD2 (6 bases). In germline, CDR1 is SSHAT, CDR2 FNYEAQ (reference sequence). There are 15 residues in the CDR3. V was clipped by 4 bases and J by 1 base, with 10 bases between them.

This clonotype was seen only a few times. This chain links TRBV5-5 with TRBJ1-1; no clear D. Germline CDR1 is SGHKS and CDR2 is YYEKEE (reference sequence). The V end was cut by 0 bases, the J end by 0 bases, with 9 bases between. The CDR3 runs to 15 residues. The CDR3 coding sequence is TGTGCCAGCAGCTTGGGACCCCCCATGAACACTGAAGCTTTCTTT. Translating it yields CASSLGPPMNTEAFF.

The V call is TRBV6-5, the J call TRBJ1-2; D gene uncertain. V was trimmed by 0 bases and J by 0 bases, leaving 11 bases between them. The CDR3 is 16 residues long. Looked up from germline, CDR1 is MNHEY and CDR2 is SVGAGI. For the CDR3, the DNA is TGTGCCAGCAGTTACTCTCGACGACGGACTAACTATGGCTACACCTTC. It yields the protein CASSYSRRRTNYGYTF.

The chain has TRBV20-1 and TRBJ1-4; D is possibly TRBD1 (5 bases). Trimming stripped 7 bases from V and 7 bases from J, with 19 bases between. Germline CDR1 DFQATT, CDR2 SNEGSKA (reference sequence). The CDR3 runs 14 residues. CDR3: CSVWTNARGEKLFF. The CDR3 DNA reads TGCAGTGTGTGGACAAACGCCCGGGGTGAAAAACTGTTTTTT.

The V and J genes are TRBV5-1 and TRBJ1-5; the D is unclear. CDR3 length: 15 amino acids. Germline V CDR1 and CDR2: SGHRS, YFSETQ. V was trimmed by 5 bases and J by 0 bases, leaving 12 bases between them. The CDR3 sequence is CASRDGPNSNQPQHF. CDR3 DNA: TGCGCCAGCAGAGATGGACCCAATAGCAATCAGCCCCAGCATTTT.

In its sample, this clonotype was seen a few times. The V gene is TRBV24-1, the J gene TRBJ2-3; 10 nucleotides agree with TRBD1. Germline V lookup: CDR1 KGHDR, CDR2 SFDVKD. V gave up 4 bases and J gave up 2 bases; unmatched junction bases: 5. The CDR3 is 16 amino acids. The CDR3 protein is CATSESGTGVTDTQYF. The DNA for the CDR3 is TGTGCCACCAGTGAATCCGGGACAGGGGTCACAGATACGCAGTATTTT.

This clonotype turned up a few times. The chain recombines TRBV5-1 with TRBJ2-7; 8 bases line up with TRBD2. CDR3 length equals 15 residues. Trimming took 0 bases from V and 2 from J; bases not matched to a gene: 4. Germline CDR1 is SGHRS and CDR2 is YFSETQ. CDR3 in DNA: TGCGCCAGCAGCTTGGAGGTAGCGGGACCCTACGAGCAGTACTTC. Translation gives CASSLEVAGPYEQYF.

The rearrangement uses TRBV15 and TRBJ1-2; D call uncertain. CDR1 LNHNV and CDR2 YYDKDF come from the germline V gene (reference sequence). CDR3 length: 15 amino acids. V lost 4 bases, J lost 4 bases, and 16 bases lay in between. The CDR3 loop is CATSTRTGSFYGYTF. The CDR3 DNA sequence: TGTGCCACCAGCACCAGGACCGGGAGTTTCTATGGCTACACCTTC.

The chain is built from TRBV28 and TRBJ2-1, with TRBD2 matching over 9 bases. The CDR3 sequence is 15 residues long. Germline V gives CDR1 MDHEN, CDR2 SYDVKM. The J segment lost 0 bases and the V segment lost 6 bases, leaving 3 bases of the junction unmatched. The CDR3 is CASRGSGSSYNEQFF. The CDR3 nucleotides read TGTGCCAGCAGGGGTAGCGGGAGCTCCTACAATGAGCAGTTCTTC.